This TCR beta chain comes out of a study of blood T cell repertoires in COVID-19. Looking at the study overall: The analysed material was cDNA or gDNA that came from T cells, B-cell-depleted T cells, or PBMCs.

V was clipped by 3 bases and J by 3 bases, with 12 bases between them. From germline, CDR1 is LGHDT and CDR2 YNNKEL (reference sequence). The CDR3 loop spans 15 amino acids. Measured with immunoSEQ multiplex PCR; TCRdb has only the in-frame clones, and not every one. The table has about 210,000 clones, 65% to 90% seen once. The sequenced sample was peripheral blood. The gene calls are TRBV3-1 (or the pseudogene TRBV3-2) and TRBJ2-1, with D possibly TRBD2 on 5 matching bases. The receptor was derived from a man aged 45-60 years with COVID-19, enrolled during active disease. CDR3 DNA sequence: TGTGCCAGCAGCCAGGGGTACGGGGACTACAATGAGCAGTTCTTC. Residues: CASSQGYGDYNEQFF.